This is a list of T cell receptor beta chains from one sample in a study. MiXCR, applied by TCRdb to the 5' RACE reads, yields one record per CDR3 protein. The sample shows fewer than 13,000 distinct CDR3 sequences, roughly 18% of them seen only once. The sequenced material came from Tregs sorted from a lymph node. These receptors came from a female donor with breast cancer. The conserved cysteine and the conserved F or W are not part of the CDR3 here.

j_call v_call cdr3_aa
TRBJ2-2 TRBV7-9 ASGPSGMNTGELF
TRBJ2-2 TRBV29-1 SVVGGITGELF
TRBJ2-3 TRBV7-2 ASSLSGTSGDTQY
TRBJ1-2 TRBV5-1 ASGSMGQGAYGYT
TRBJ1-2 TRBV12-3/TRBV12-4 ASSFSRGSGYT
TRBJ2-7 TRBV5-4 ASSLDQREGREQY
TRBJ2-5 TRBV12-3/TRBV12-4 ASSAAGSAGEETQY
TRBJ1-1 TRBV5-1 ASSLRSPPTEAF
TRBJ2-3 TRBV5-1 ASSFQTSTDTQY
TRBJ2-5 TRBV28 ASSSHGGSLGTQY
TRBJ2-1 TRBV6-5 ASSYSRVYNEQF
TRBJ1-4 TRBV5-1 ASSLSGGGEKLF
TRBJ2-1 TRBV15 ATSREGRNRPVYEQF
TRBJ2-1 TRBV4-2 ASSQGYSEQF
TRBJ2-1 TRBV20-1 SVGTGINEQF
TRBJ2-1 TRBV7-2 ASSLKRVHSYNEQF
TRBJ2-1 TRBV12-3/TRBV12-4 ASSPGGRPYNEQF
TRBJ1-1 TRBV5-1 ASRIQGATNTEAF
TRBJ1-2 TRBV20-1 SAFGQPYGYT
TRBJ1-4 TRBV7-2 ASSQSTGGNEKLF
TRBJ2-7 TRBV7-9 ALGRGLDYEQY
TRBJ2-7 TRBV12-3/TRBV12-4 ASSRDHSYEQY
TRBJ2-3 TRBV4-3 ASSHSGRVTDTQY
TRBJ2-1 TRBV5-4 ASSLRAGVAEQF
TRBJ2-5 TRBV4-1 ASSQLRDGPQGTQY
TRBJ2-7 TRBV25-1 ASSAHQQY
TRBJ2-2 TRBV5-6 ASSLVRGGSRRELF
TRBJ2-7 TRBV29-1 SVVWTGAYEQY
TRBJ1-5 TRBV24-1 ATGEQGEQPQH
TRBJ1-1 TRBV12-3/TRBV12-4 ASSFPQGLRSEAF
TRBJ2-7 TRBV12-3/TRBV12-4 ASSASMGLTPYEQY
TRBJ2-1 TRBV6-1 ASSILDSTRQF
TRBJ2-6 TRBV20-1 SARDRLAGGTSGANVLT
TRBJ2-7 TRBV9 ASSPHRAYEQY
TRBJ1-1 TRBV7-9 ASSPRDRADTEAF
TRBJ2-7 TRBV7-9 ASSPSGRASGEQY
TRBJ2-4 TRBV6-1 AIGGTAKNIQY
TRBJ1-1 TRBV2 ASSRRGLKNTEAF
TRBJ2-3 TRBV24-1 ATSDSASFPDTQY
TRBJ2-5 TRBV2 ASSGTGSGETQY
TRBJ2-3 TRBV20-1 SAPTGALTDTQY
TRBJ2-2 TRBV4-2 ASSQELNSGSTGELF
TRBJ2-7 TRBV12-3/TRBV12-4 ASNFHPGQGSYEQY
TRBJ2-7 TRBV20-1 SARAPWGDSYEQY
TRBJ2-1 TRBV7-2 ASSRRGSYNEQC
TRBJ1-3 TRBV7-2 ASSPLGHVGNTIY
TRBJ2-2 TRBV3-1 ASSQFRVPGELF